The T cell receptor beta chain described here comes from a study of cytomegalovirus exposure and HLA in healthy donors. General observations from the study: Earlier results showed most TCR beta V segments being productive about 87% or about 30% of the time.

The PCR made use of 60 Vbeta and 13 Jbeta primers. Clones were read by immunoSEQ multiplex PCR, and TCRdb kept only the in-frame ones, dropping some. The sample lists 150,000 to 200,000 clones, roughly 80% seen once, with around 2.3% in the top ten. Turning to this clone: As yet, its antigen is unknown.

The sequenced sample was PBMCs. This TCR was sampled from a man in his forties or fifties in good health and CMV-seropositive.

Written as DNA, the CDR3 is TGTGCCACCGGGGACAGTTGGGGGGCCAACGTCCTGACTTTC. Protein product: CATGDSWGANVLTF. The rearrangement joins TRBV27 to TRBJ2-6; 7 nucleotides line up with TRBD1. J gave up 4 bases and V 10 bases, and 7 bases lay outside the gene matches. The CDR3 covers 14 residues. Germline loops: CDR1 MNHEY, CDR2 SMNVEV (reference sequence). Filled out from reference TRBV27 and TRBJ2-6, the complete variable domain reads EAQVTQNPRYLITVTGKKLTVTCSQNMNHEYMSWYRQDPGLGLRQIYYSMNVEVTDKGDVPEGYKVSRKEKRNFPLILESPSPNQTSLYFCATGDSWGANVLTFGAGSRLTVL.